This T cell receptor (beta chain) appears in the sequencing data of a study of T-cell reconstitution after alpha-beta-depleted transplantation in children. Study-wide points: Roughly two months post-transplant, alpha-beta T cells reportedly originated from several hundred graft clones that had expanded. Fresh T-cell production supplied most of the T-cell counts and diversity seen one year after transplant.

This CDR3 spans 15 amino acids. Unmatched junction bases numbered 7, after V lost 6 bases and J lost 1 base. Germline values: CDR1 MNHEY, CDR2 SVGAGI. The library targeted TCRbeta and was prepared with unique molecular identifiers. Each CDR3 protein is one row after TCRdb ran MiXCR on the PCR reads. The repertoire has about 300,000 distinct CDR3 sequences, over 7.5% of them found once; the top ten carry 9.1%. This clonotype has ten or more counts. Its antigen is undetermined. V is TRBV6-5 and J is TRBJ2-3; 7 bases line up with TRBD1. This TCR derives from a female patient aged 2-9 years who had a stem cell transplant for Fanconi anemia, so the T cells may come from the graft donor. The sample was peripheral blood, taken 360 days after TCRalphabeta/CD19-depleted stem cell transplant. The CDR3 spells CASRRGQDGTDTQYF. The CDR3 bases are TGTGCCAGCAGAAGGGGGCAAGATGGCACAGATACGCAGTATTTT.